This T cell receptor beta chain was recovered during a study of T cells after yellow fever vaccination. Across the study: For low cell numbers, libraries were made with SMART-Seq v4 Ultra Low Input.

This clonotype was seen at least ten times. CDR3 size: 11 residues. V shed 8 bases and J shed 3 bases, with 8 bases lying between them. Germline lookup yields CDR1 LGHDT and CDR2 YNNKEL (reference sequence). Template-switching 5'RACE yielded the TCR cDNA; a universal primer site and UMIs were added in the process. Via MiXCR, TCRdb re-called the 5' RACE reads, giving one row per CDR3 protein. The sample includes approximately 250,000 distinct CDR3 sequences, roughly 6.2% of them seen just once. Sequences were derived from CD4+ T cells sorted from PBMCs, sampled on the day of the yellow fever booster vaccination. V and J are TRBV3-1 and TRBJ2-7; D not certain. The receptor comes from a man aged 25-45 years who received the YFV17D yellow fever vaccine. CDR3 sequence: CASGRFYEQYF. CDR3 sequence (DNA): TGTGCCAGCGGGCGGTTCTACGAGCAGTACTTC.